This T cell receptor (beta chain) stems from a study of radiation and T cells in renal cell carcinoma. Time point reported: blood 4 weeks post-SBRT, at nephrectomy. Treatment here: 15 Gy SBRT to primary tumor, nephrectomy 4 weeks later. Some clones are missing from TCRdb's copy, which holds only in-frame ones; the method was immunoSEQ multiplex PCR. The sample carries about 170,000 clones, about 88% recorded once. Looked up from germline, CDR1 is SNHLY and CDR2 is FYNNEI. This CDR3 region has 13 residues. Trimming pared 7 bases from V and 5 bases from J, leaving 9 bases between. The J gene is TRBJ1-6, the V gene TRBV2; D may be TRBD1 (6 bases). The receptor was isolated from a woman aged 45-59 years with renal cell carcinoma. Sequencing was performed on blood, taken from a patient whose treatment included radiotherapy and nephrectomy. This chain's CDR3 is CASKEGDNSPLHF. For the CDR3, the DNA is TGTGCCAGCAAAGAGGGGGATAATTCACCCCTCCACTTT.